This TCR beta chain is from a study of cytomegalovirus exposure and HLA in healthy donors (TCRdb year 2017). General notes on the study: In an earlier analysis of some 550 of the donors, roughly 300 Gb of sequence data and roughly 100 million unique TCR beta sequences from 150 million to 200 million T cells were reported. To predict cytomegalovirus infection status, the study combined high-throughput TCR immunosequencing, statistical association of individual TCRs with disease status, and machine learning. All discovery cohort repertoires had been generated on a single sequencing platform. Among the roughly 400 genotyped donors, around 79% belonged to the genetic ancestry cluster associated with self-reported Caucasian donors. In the later analysis, no new phenotypic data were used to find candidate immune exposures; instead, reliance was placed on TCR beta sequences and their occurrence across donors. Donor age, sex, ethnicity and CMV serostatus were compiled alongside the repertoire data. A later analysis re-analyzed previously published TCR beta repertoires from 550 to 700 donors and added high-resolution HLA genotyping to study TCR occurrence patterns. Along with the roughly 670-subject first cohort, a separate validation cohort of over a hundred different subjects was used. Typing coverage differed by locus: A, B, C, DRB1 and DQB1 were typed in roughly 620-630 donors, DQA1 in roughly 510, DPA1 in some 610, and DPB1 in roughly 450. The study profiled the T cell repertoires of 500 to 800 subjects by immunosequencing and related them to cytomegalovirus serostatus. The study aimed to test whether cataloging public T cell receptors could reveal signatures of past pathogen exposure. In an earlier analysis of 550 to 700 of the donors, high-throughput TCR beta sequencing was used to judge whether each TCR beta V gene segment behaved as functional or pseudogenic. Among about 360 genotyped donors of the cohort, an average of around 240,000 unique TCR beta nucleotide sequences were sequenced per donor, about a sixth of them non-productive. An early release that covered fewer than 750 HLA-typed donors contained about 300 gigabases of sequencing data and tens of millions of unique TCR sequences. A later genetic analysis used genome-wide SNP genotypes for about three fifths of the 666 donors, treating that subset as a discovery cohort. HLA typing included class I and class II loci at four-digit resolution. Because of strong linkage in the cohort, four or five DR-DQ haplotypes were treated as single units for association and clustering. Summary of the overall study and its limitations: It was suggested by the authors that the approach could potentially be generalized to other disease states and immunological phenotypes. The study listed 150 to 200 TCR beta chains as associated with cytomegalovirus. Most TCR sequences were observed very rarely across donors, whereas some public TCRs were present in many individuals. Three of the identified cytomegalovirus-associated TCR beta chains were confirmed in vitro to be specific for cytomegalovirus antigens. The classifier was reported to diagnose cytomegalovirus status with high specificity and sensitivity in both the original and validation cohorts. Because the 87-base-pair reads could not distinguish some IMGT-functional V segments, including TRBV6-2 and TRBV6-3, those segments were excluded. In a later analysis, most CMV-associated TCR beta chains were found to appear HLA-restricted, with HLA associations seemingly driven largely by CMV exposure. Only TCR beta chains were sequenced in this cohort, and the absence of alpha or paired-chain data limited detectable features. Correlated functional status among segregating V segments might be attributable to linkage disequilibrium, but an unknown experimental factor could not be ruled out. In a later analysis, TCR association rates were found to vary across HLA loci, with the most associated TCRs seen for DRB1 alleles and the fewest for HLA-C alleles. Several of the top co-occurrence clusters appeared to be linked to parvovirus B19, influenza, CMV and Epstein-Barr virus, according to a later analysis. When HLA alleles, especially DR and DQ, strongly co-occurred, TCR associations were difficult to assign to individual alleles. An association between a missense DCLRE1C variant and V-gene and J-gene trimming of TCR beta chains was found in a later genetic analysis and replicated in an independent cohort. Because counts were too low, 15 or so rarely observed V segments, including chromosome 9 orphons, were excluded from the earlier analysis of under 650 of the donors. In a later genetic analysis, fewer N-insertions in productive TCRs were reported among donors in an Asian-associated ancestry cluster than the roughly 640-donor mean. A further reported finding was that TCR beta sequences accurately predicted the HLA-A and HLA-B alleles for most subjects in the first cohort. Because some donors lacked HLA typing at each locus, the association tests relied only on the typed subset. Immune exposure information for the cohort was limited to CMV serostatus. Presence/absence analyses assumed roughly uniform sequencing depth across donors, an assumption that may not hold. An earlier analysis of some 560 of the donors showed that most TCR beta V segments appeared in productive rearrangements either about 87% or about 30% of the time, which broadly matched IMGT annotations. Compared with equally common non-associated chains, HLA-associated TCR beta chains in a later analysis were more clonally expanded and had lower generation probabilities. A cluster of highly shared sequence variants was judged likely to represent a technical artifact of the sequencing pipeline. A later analysis associated 15,000 or so TCR beta sequences with specific HLA alleles at a false discovery rate of 0.05.

V gives up 0 bases and J gives up 6 bases, and the segment between their germline ends measures 6 bases. The CDR3 holds 12 amino acids from the cysteine to the phenylalanine. Only the CDR3 region is kept as DNA, spanning 36 bases read in frame from base 1. CDR1 and CDR2, looked up from the germline V gene, are SGHAT and FQNNGV. The cohort comprised 666 healthy bone marrow donors. All cohort members were sampled while nominally healthy, although unrecorded immune exposures were likely present. The donor tested CMV seropositive and was one of the 289 seropositive cohort members. A peripheral blood sample was collected from each donor, and TCR beta sequencing was performed on peripheral blood mononuclear cells. Genomic DNA extraction from the blood cell samples was performed with the Qiagen DNeasy Blood Extraction Kit. Library prep was done by the immunoSEQ multiplex PCR assay. A mixture of 60 forward primers for TCR Vbeta segments and 13 reverse primers for TCR Jbeta segments was used in the multiplex PCR. Amplification of the CDR3 region of rearranged TCR beta genes was performed with a multiplex PCR assay on genomic DNA. Amplified TCR beta libraries were sequenced as 87-base-pair reads on the Illumina HiSeq System. Per the source publication's procedure: A later analysis tallied 80 million to 95 million unique TCR beta chains across the approximately 670 repertoires, and some 12 million of those chains were shared by two or more donors. Raw reads were error-corrected and collapsed into unique sequences by a nearest-neighbor algorithm in which closely related sequences were merged to remove PCR and sequencing errors. Alignment of CDR3 sequences to IMGT reference sequences was used to assign V, D and J gene segments. For a sequence to be retained, a match of at least six nucleotides was required to both a V gene segment and a J gene segment. A rearrangement was called productive if the CDR3 had no stop codons and remained in frame with V and J, and every other rearrangement was called non-productive. Following IMGT convention, CDR3 was defined as the stretch from the second conserved V-encoded cysteine up to the conserved J-encoded phenylalanine. Sequences without an unambiguous match to a single V gene segment were excluded from the earlier analysis of a few hundred of the donors. In an earlier analysis of some 590 of the donors, V segments were called functional above 56.7% productive rearrangements and were called segregating when the between-donor standard deviation exceeded 5%. A statistical classification framework was built for diagnosing cytomegalovirus status from the catalog of TCR beta chain sequences. V and J gene assignment, in a later analysis, came from comparing TCR nucleotide sequences with IMGT/GENE-DB human TR gene sequences. Using the TCRdist pipeline, a later analysis assigned CDR3 sequences along with most-parsimonious VDJ recombination scenarios. A later analysis defined each TCR beta chain by its CDR3 amino acid sequence plus V-gene family, and excluded reads lacking a unique V-gene family. As a way to deal with suspected cross-contamination and a sequencing artifact, a later analysis dropped over 550 nucleotide sequences that were highly shared and had low generation probability. In a later analysis, a clonal expansion index was calculated for each public chain from normalized within-repertoire ranks of inferred template counts. A later analysis computed generation probabilities with a VDJ recombination model fitted to out-of-frame rearrangements, and checked the results against IGoR. In a later analysis, hypergeometric tests were used to score TCR-TCR, TCR-HLA and TCR-CMV co-occurrence, with a repertoire-size bias correction applied to TCR pairs. False discovery rates were estimated in a later analysis by permuting HLA or CMV assignments 20 times. In a later analysis, co-occurring TCRs were grouped with DBSCAN, and TCRdist sequence similarity was added when clustering was performed within HLA-allele-positive subsets. For co-occurrence clustering, repertoires with fewer than 30,000 or more than 120,000 public chains were excluded, along with about five repertoires with anomalous nucleotide sharing. The table comes from immuneACCESS by way of TCRdb, which keeps in-frame sequences with V and J called. Part of the clones is missing from these tables; in studies checked, under half for an unresolved V gene and the rest for unknown reasons. V, J and clone size are those of that table, while D and trimming were read from the DNA. The sample includes fewer than 150,000 clones, with around 79% observed a single time. The ten biggest clones cover 6% to 7.5% of the sample.

Worth noting for this clone: The clone's antigen remains unknown. The record has no base qualities; no much larger clone is one base away.

This receptor was taken from a man between 40 and 49 years old in good health and CMV-seropositive. The specimen was PBMCs. The V and J genes are TRBV11-2 and TRBJ2-7; the D gene cannot be named for sure. The sequenced DNA: TGTGCCAGCAGCTTAGATCAATCCGAGCAGTACTTC. This yields the protein CASSLDQSEQYF. With the portions outside the CDR3 filled from the reference TRBV11-2 and TRBJ2-7 genes, the complete variable region becomes EAGVAQSPRYKIIEKRQSVAFWCNPISGHATLYWYQQILGQGPKLLIQFQNNGVVDDSQLPKDRFSAERLKGVDSTLKIQPAKLEDSAVYLCASSLDQSEQYFGPGTRLTVT.